This entry concerns a single TCR beta chain. The CDR3 is made up of 13 amino acids. CDR1 is SNHLY, CDR2 FYNNEI, per germline. Trimming removed 7 bases from V and 0 bases from J; junction bases left unmatched: 3. This record belongs to a study of blood T cell repertoires in COVID-19. TCRdb's table, derived via immunoSEQ multiplex PCR, lists solely in-frame clones and lacks some. The sample includes 350,000 to 450,000 clones, 75% to 90% of them seen just once. The sample taken for sequencing was PBMCs or T cells enriched from blood (not recorded which). The clonotype comes from a young man who had recovered from COVID-19. The chain recombines TRBV2 with TRBJ2-7; TRBD1 aligns across 7 bases. The CDR3 is CASKGAGSYEQYF. Here the CDR3 DNA reads TGTGCCAGCAAGGGGGCAGGCTCCTACGAGCAGTACTTC.